The 6 T cell receptor beta chains below all came from one sample that was sequenced in a study of T cell changes during pregnancy in multiple sclerosis. Repertoires were generated with immunoSEQ multiplex PCR, while TCRdb's copy carries only in-frame clones and drops some. The sample records fewer than 35,000 clones, 90% to 95% being singletons. The sample here was CD4+ T cells from peripheral blood mononuclear cells, taken in the third trimester of pregnancy. Receptors were obtained from a female donor in good health, enrolled as a control in a pregnancy study.

J is TRBJ2-1 and V is TRBV4-1, with a tentative D call TRBD1 (5 bases). Germline-derived CDR1 and CDR2 are MGHRA and YSYEKL. This CDR3 spans 14 amino acids. The ends were cut back, 0 bases at V and 6 bases at J, with 9 bases in the middle. CDR3 sequence reads: CASSQDRQGNEQFF. The CDR3 DNA is TGCGCCAGCAGCCAAGATAGGCAGGGCAATGAGCAGTTCTTC.

The chain recombines TRBV5-4 with TRBJ2-3; 9 nucleotides match TRBD2. The CDR3 spans 14 residues. J lost 5 bases, V lost 3 bases, and 4 bases had no gene match. Germline CDR1 SGHNT, CDR2 YYREEE (reference sequence). This CDR3 is CASSWASGEDTQYF. The CDR3 coding sequence is TGTGCCAGCAGCTGGGCTAGCGGGGAAGATACGCAGTATTTT. The full variable domain, with the rest looked up from reference TRBV5-4 and TRBJ2-3, is ETGVTQSPTHLIKTRGQQVTLRCSSQSGHNTVSWYQQALGQGPQFIFQYYREEENGRGNFPPRFSGLQFPNYSSELNVNALELDDSALYLCASSWASGEDTQYFGPGTRLTVL.

The rearrangement uses TRBV2 and TRBJ2-5; 12 bases fit TRBD2. This CDR3 has 17 amino acids. CDR1 and CDR2 from the germline V gene are SNHLY and FYNNEI. V lost 5 bases, J lost 2 bases, and 9 bases stayed unmatched. The DNA for the CDR3 is TGTGCCAGCAGTCCCCCCTGGCTAGCGGGGGGGCAAGAGACCCAGTACTTC. Translating it yields CASSPPWLAGGQETQYF.

The chain has TRBV5-8 and TRBJ2-7, with 8 bases identical to TRBD1. Losses at the gene ends were 3 bases for V and 4 bases for J; bases not matched to a gene: 6. The CDR3 loop spans 14 amino acids. The V gene's germline CDR1 is SGHTS and CDR2 YDEGEE. CDR3 nucleotide sequence: TGTGCCAGCAGCTACCAGGACAGGGCTTACGAGCAGTACTTC. It encodes CASSYQDRAYEQYF. Supplemented by reference TRBV5-8 and TRBJ2-7, the full variable domain reads EAGVTQSPTHLIKTRGQQATLRCSPISGHTSVYWYQQALGLGLQFLLWYDEGEERNRGNFPPRFSGRQFPNYSSELNVNALELEDSALYLCASSYQDRAYEQYFGPGTRLTVT.

This sequence joins TRBV27 and TRBJ2-1; no clear D. V was shortened by 2 bases and J by 4 bases, with 9 bases between the two germline ends. Germline V gene sequence: CDR1 MNHEY, CDR2 SMNVEV (reference sequence). CDR3 length: 14 amino acids. The chain's CDR3 is CASSLRQDYNEQFF. CDR3 nucleotide sequence: TGTGCCAGCAGTTTAAGGCAGGATTACAATGAGCAGTTCTTC.

V and J are TRBV9 and TRBJ2-3, with 7 bases fitting TRBD2. The CDR3 runs 15 residues. Trimming took 5 bases from V and 5 from J; bases not matched to a gene: 11. Germline V gives CDR1 SGDLS, CDR2 YYNGEE. The CDR3 region has the DNA TGTGCCAGCAGTGGCGGGAGTGCGTCCGTAGATACGCAGTATTTT. Translation gives CASSGGSASVDTQYF.